Sequencing of this T cell receptor beta chain was carried out in a study of shared clonotypes between healthy human individuals. Details on this clone: The target antigen is unknown. The sample carries other DNA sequences with the same CDR3.

An assay was performed, and its level was deep. Clones were sequenced by immunoSEQ multiplex PCR, and TCRdb holds only the in-frame ones, with some missing. The sample lists more than 2 million clones; approximately 94% were seen once. CD45RO-negative cells were positively selected for CCR7, leaving out terminally differentiated effector memory CD45RA+ cells. The germline gives CDR1 MNHEY, CDR2 SMNVEV (reference sequence). This CDR3 region has 14 residues. V was pared by 3 bases and J by 1 base, with 6 bases between. General observations from the study: It was only blood that was sampled, and tissue repertoires likely differ.

Sequencing was carried out using naive CD8+ T cells sorted from blood. This rearrangement joins TRBV27 to TRBJ1-4; D unresolved. This TCR derives from a man younger than 30 in good health. The DNA of the CDR3 is TGTGCCAGCAGTTTCGGTGGAACTAATGAAAAACTGTTTTTT. Protein: CASSFGGTNEKLFF.